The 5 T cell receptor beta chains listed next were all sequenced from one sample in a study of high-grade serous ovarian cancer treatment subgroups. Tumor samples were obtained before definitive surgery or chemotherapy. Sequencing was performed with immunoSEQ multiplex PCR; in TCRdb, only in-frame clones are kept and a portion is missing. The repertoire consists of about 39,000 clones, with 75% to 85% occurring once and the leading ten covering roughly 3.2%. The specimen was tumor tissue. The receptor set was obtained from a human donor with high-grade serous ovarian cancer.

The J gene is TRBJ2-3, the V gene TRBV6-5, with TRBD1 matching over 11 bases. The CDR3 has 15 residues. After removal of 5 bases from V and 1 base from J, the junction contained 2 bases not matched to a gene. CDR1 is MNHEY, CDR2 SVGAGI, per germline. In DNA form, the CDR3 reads TGTGCCAGCAGTAGGACAGGGGGCGGCACAGATACGCAGTATTTT. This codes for CASSRTGGGTDTQYF.

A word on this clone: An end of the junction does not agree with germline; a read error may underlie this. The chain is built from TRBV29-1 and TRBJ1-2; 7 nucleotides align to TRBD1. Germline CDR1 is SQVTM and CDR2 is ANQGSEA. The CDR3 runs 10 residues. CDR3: CSVDPDREAF. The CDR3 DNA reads TGCAGCGTTGATCCAGACAGGGAGGCCTTC.

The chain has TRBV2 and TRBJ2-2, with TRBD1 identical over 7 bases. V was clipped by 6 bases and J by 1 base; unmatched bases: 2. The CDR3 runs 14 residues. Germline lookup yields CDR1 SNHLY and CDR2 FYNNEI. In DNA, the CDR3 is TGTGCCAGCAGGGACAGGCGGAACACCGGGGAGCTGTTTTTT. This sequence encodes CASRDRRNTGELFF.

The CDR3 bases are TGTGCCAGCAGTTACTCCAATAGCGGCCTTGGGGATACGCAGTATTTT. This sequence encodes CASSYSNSGLGDTQYF. The chain is built from TRBV6-6 and TRBJ2-3; a possible D gene is TRBD2 (6 bases). This CDR3 region has 16 residues. V was clipped by 0 bases and J by 6 bases, with 16 bases between them. Germline-derived CDR1 and CDR2 are MNHNY and SVGAGI (reference sequence).

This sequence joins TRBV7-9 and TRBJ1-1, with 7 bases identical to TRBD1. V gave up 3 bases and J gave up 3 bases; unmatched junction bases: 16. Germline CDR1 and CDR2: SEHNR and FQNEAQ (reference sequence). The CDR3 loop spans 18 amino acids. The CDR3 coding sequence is TGTGCCAGCAGCTTTCGTAACTTGCCGGGACAGACCTACACTGAAGCTTTCTTT. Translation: CASSFRNLPGQTYTEAFF.